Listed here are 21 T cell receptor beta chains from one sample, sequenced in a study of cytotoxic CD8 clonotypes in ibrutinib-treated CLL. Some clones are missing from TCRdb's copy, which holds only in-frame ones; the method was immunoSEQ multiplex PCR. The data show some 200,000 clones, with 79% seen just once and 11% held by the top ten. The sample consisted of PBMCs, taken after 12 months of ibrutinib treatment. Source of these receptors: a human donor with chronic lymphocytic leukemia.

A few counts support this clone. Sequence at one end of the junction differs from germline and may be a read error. The CDR3 loop is CASSKGGATQGTQYF. In DNA form, the CDR3 reads TGTGCCAGCAGCAAAGGGGGCGCTACCCAAGGGACCCAGTACTTC. The chain carries TRBV7-9 and TRBJ2-5; 7 bases agree with TRBD1. The germline V gene encodes CDR1 SEHNR and CDR2 FQNEAQ (reference sequence). CDR3 length: 15 residues.

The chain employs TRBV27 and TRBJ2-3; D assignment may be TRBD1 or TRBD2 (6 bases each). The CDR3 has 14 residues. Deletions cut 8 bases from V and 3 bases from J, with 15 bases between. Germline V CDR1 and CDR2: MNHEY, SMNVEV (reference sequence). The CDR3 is CASAGGGGTDTQYF. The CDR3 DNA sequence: TGTGCCAGCGCCGGGGGCGGCGGTACAGATACGCAGTATTTT.

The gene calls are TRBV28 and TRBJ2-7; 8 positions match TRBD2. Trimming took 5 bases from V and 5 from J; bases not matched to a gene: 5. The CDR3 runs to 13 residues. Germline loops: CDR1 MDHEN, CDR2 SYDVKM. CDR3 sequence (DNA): TGTGCCAGCAGTCCCGGGGGGGGGAACGAGCAGTACTTC. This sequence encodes CASSPGGGNEQYF.

The CDR3 reads CASSMGTGLNFGGYTF. The CDR3 DNA reads TGTGCCAGTAGTATGGGGACAGGGCTCAATTTTGGTGGCTACACCTTC. This sequence joins TRBV19 and TRBJ1-2; TRBD1 aligns across 9 bases. From germline, CDR1 is LNHDA and CDR2 SQIVND (reference sequence). The CDR3 covers 16 residues. The junction had 12 bases not matched to a gene; V was cut back by 3 bases and J by 7 bases. Based on the CDR3 plus reference TRBV19 and TRBJ1-2, the full variable domain is DGGITQSPKYLFRKEGQNVTLSCEQNLNHDAMYWYRQDPGQGLRLIYYSQIVNDFQKGDIAEGYSVSREKKESFPLTVTSAQKNPTAFYLCASSMGTGLNFGGYTFGSGTRLTVV.

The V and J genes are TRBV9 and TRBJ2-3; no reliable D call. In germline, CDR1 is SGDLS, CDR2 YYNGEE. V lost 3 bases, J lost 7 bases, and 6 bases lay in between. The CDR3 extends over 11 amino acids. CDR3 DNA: TGTGCCAGCAGCGCGGAGTATACGCAGTATTTT. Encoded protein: CASSAEYTQYF.

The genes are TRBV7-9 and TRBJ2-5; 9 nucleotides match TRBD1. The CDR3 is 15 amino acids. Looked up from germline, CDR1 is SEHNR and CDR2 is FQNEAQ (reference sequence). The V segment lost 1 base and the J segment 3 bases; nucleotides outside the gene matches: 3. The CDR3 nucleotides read TGTGCCAGCAGCTTAGGGGACAGGGAAAAAGAGACCCAGTACTTC. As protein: CASSLGDREKETQYF.

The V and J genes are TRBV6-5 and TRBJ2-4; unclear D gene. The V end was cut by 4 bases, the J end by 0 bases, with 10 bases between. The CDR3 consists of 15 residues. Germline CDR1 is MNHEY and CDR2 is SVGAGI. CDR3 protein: CASSSPTRAKNIQYF. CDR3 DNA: TGTGCCAGCAGTTCCCCGACTCGAGCCAAAAACATTCAGTACTTC.

As DNA, the CDR3 is TGTGCCAGCAGCGGTCGACAGGGCCCCTACGAGCAGTACTTC. Its translation is CASSGRQGPYEQYF. The chain couples TRBV7-6 to TRBJ2-7; 7 bases agree with TRBD1. V shed 5 bases, J shed 2 bases, and the junction held 6 bases outside the gene matches. Looked up from germline, CDR1 is SGHVS and CDR2 is FNYEAQ. The CDR3 is made up of 14 amino acids.

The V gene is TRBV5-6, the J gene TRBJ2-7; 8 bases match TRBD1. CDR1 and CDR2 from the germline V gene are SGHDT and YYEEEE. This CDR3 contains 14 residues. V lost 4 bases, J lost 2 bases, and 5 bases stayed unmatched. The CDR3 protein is CASSRQGAAYEQYF. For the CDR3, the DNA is TGTGCCAGCAGCCGGCAGGGGGCCGCCTACGAGCAGTACTTC.

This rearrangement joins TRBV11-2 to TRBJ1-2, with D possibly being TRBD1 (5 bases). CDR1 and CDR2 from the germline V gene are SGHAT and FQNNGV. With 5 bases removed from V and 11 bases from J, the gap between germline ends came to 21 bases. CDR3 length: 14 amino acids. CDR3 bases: TGTGCCAGCAGCCCCACGCGGGCAGGGTTTCTTTACACCTTC. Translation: CASSPTRAGFLYTF.

The CDR3, as DNA: TGTGCCAGCAGTCCAGGCTATGGGGCCAACGTCCTGACTTTC. This codes for CASSPGYGANVLTF. The chain has TRBV5-4 and TRBJ2-6; D remains ambiguous. The V end lost 5 bases, the J end lost 3 bases, and 9 bases lay between the germline ends. Germline CDR1 is SGHNT and CDR2 is YYREEE (reference sequence). The CDR3 covers 14 residues.

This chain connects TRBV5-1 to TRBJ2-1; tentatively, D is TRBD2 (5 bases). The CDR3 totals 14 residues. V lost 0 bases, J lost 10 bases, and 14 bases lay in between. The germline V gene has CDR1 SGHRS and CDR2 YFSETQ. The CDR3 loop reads CASSLVPASGEQFF. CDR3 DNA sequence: TGCGCCAGCAGCTTGGTGCCTGCCTCGGGGGAGCAGTTCTTC.

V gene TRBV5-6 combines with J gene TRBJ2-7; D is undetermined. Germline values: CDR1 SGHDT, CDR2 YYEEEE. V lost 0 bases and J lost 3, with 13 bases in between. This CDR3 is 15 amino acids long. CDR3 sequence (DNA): TGTGCCAGCAGCTTGGCGGTCGAGACTCTCTACGAGCAGTACTTC. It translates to CASSLAVETLYEQYF.

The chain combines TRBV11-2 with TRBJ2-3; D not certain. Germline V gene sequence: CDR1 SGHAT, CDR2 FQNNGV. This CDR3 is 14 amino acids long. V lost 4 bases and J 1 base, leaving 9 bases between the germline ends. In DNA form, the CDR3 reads TGTGCCAGCAGCTCAAACTGGGGCACAGATACGCAGTATTTT. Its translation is CASSSNWGTDTQYF. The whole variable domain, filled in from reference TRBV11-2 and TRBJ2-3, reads EAGVAQSPRYKIIEKRQSVAFWCNPISGHATLYWYQQILGQGPKLLIQFQNNGVVDDSQLPKDRFSAERLKGVDSTLKIQPAKLEDSAVYLCASSSNWGTDTQYFGPGTRLTVL.

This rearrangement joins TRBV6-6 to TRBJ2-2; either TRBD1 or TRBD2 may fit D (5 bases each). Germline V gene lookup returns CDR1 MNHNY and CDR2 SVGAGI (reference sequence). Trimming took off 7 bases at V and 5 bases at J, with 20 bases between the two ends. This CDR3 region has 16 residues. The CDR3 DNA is TGTGCCAGCACCCGCTCGAGGGACCGAGGAACCGGGGAGCTGTTTTTT. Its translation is CASTRSRDRGTGELFF.

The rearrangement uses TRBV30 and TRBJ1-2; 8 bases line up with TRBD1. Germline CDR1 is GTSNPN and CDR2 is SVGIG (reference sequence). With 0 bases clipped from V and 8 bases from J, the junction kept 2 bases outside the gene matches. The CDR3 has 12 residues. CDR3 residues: CAWSVTGGGYTF. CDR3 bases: TGTGCCTGGAGTGTCACAGGGGGGGGCTACACCTTC. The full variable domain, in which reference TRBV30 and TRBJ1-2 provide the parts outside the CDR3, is SQTIHQWPATLVQPVGSPLSLECTVEGTSNPNLYWYRQAAGRGLQLLFYSVGIGQISSEVPQNLSASRPQDRQFILSSKKLLLSDSGFYLCAWSVTGGGYTFGSGTRLTVV.

The chain's CDR3 is CASSLEVPPGELFF. In nucleotides, the CDR3 is TGCGCCAGCAGCTTGGAGGTTCCGCCCGGGGAGCTGTTTTTT. The chain uses TRBV5-1 and TRBJ2-2; D unclear. V lost 0 bases and J 6 bases, leaving 9 bases between the germline ends. This CDR3 has 14 residues. The germline V gene encodes CDR1 SGHRS and CDR2 YFSETQ.

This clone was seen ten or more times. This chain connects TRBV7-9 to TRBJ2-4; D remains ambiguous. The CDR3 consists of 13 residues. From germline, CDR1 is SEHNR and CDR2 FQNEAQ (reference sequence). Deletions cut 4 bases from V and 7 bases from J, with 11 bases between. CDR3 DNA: TGTGCCAGCAGCTCGGTGCAATCGAACATTCAGTACTTC. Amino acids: CASSSVQSNIQYF.

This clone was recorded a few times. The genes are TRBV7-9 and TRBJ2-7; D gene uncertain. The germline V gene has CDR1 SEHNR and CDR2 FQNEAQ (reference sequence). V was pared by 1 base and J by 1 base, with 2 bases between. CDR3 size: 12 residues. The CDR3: CASSLESYEQYF. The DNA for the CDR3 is TGTGCCAGCAGCTTAGAGTCCTACGAGCAGTACTTC.

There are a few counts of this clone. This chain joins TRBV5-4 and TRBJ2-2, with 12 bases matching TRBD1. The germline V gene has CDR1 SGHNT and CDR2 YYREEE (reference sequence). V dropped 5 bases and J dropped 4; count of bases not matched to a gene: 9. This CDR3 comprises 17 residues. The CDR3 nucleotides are TGTGCCAGCAGTAAACCGGGACAGGGGGCAGTCACCGGGGAGCTGTTTTTT. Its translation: CASSKPGQGAVTGELFF. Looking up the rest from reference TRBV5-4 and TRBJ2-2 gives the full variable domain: ETGVTQSPTHLIKTRGQQVTLRCSSQSGHNTVSWYQQALGQGPQFIFQYYREEENGRGNFPPRFSGLQFPNYSSELNVNALELDDSALYLCASSKPGQGAVTGELFFGEGSRLTVL.

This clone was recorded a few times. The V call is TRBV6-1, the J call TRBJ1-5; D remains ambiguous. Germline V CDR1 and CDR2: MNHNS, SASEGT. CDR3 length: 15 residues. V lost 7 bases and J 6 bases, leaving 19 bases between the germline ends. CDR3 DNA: TGTGCCAGCATTACCAAGGAGGGAGTGAGTCAGCCCCAGCATTTT. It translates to CASITKEGVSQPQHF.